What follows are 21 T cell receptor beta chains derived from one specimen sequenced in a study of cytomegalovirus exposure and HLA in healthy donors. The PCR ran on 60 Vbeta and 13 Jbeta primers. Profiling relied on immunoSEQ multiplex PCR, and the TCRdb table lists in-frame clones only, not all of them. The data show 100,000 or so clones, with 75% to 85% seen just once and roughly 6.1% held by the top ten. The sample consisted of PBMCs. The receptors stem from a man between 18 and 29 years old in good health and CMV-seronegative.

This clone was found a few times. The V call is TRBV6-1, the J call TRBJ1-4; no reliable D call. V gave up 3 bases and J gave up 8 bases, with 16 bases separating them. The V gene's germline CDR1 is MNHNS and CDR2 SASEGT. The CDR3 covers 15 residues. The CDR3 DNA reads TGTGCCAGCAGTGAGCCGCAGTCGGGATCCGAAAAACTGTTTTTT. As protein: CASSEPQSGSEKLFF.

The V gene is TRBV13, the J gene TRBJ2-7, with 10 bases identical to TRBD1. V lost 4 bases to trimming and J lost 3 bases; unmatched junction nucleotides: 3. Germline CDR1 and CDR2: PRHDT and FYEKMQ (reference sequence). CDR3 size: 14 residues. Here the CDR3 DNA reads TGTGCCAGCAGCTCAGGGACAGGGGACTACGAGCAGTACTTC. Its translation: CASSSGTGDYEQYF.

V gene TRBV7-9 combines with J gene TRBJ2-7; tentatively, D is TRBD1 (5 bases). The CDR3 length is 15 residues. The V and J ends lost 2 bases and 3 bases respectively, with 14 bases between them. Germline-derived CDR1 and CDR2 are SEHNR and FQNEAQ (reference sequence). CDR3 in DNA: TGTGCCAGCAGCTTAAACCTCGACAGCTTCTACGAGCAGTACTTC. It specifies CASSLNLDSFYEQYF.

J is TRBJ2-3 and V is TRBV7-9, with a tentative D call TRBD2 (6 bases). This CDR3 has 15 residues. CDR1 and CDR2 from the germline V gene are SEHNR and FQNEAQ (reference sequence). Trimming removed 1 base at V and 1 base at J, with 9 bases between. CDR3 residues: CASSLGEVGTDTQYF. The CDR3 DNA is TGTGCCAGCAGCTTAGGGGAGGTCGGCACAGATACGCAGTATTTT.

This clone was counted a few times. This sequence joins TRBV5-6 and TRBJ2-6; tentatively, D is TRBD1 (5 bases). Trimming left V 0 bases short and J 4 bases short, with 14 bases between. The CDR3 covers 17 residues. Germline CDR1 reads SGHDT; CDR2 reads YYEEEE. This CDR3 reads CASSLDTGPTGANVLTF. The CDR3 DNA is TGTGCCAGCAGCTTGGACACAGGACCAACCGGGGCCAACGTCCTGACTTTC.

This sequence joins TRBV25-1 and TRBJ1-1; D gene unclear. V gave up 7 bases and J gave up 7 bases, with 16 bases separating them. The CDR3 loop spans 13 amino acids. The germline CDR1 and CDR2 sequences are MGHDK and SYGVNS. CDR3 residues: CASITENGFEAFF. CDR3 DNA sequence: TGTGCCAGCATAACAGAAAACGGCTTTGAAGCTTTCTTT.

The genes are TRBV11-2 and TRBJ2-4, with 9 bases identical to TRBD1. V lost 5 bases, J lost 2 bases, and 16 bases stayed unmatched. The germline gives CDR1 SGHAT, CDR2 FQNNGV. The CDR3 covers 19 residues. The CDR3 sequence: CASSLIRDRVLGTKNIQYF. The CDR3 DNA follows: TGTGCCAGCAGCCTAATCCGGGACAGGGTTCTGGGGACCAAAAACATTCAGTACTTC.

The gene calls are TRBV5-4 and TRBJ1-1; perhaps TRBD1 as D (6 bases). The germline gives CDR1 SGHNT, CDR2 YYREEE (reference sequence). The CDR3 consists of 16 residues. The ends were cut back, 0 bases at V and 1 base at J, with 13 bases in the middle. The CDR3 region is CASSLGYRAGNTEAFF. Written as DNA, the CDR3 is TGTGCCAGCAGCTTGGGTTACAGGGCAGGGAACACTGAAGCTTTCTTT. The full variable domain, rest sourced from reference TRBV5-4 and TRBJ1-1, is ETGVTQSPTHLIKTRGQQVTLRCSSQSGHNTVSWYQQALGQGPQFIFQYYREEENGRGNFPPRFSGLQFPNYSSELNVNALELDDSALYLCASSLGYRAGNTEAFFGQGTRLTVV.

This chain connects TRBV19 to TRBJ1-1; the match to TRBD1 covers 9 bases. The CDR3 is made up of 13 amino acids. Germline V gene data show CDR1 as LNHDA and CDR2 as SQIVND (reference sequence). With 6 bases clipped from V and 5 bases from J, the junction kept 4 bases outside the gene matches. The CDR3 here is CASSNRGLTEAFF. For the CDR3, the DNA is TGTGCCAGTAGCAACAGGGGGCTTACTGAAGCTTTCTTT.

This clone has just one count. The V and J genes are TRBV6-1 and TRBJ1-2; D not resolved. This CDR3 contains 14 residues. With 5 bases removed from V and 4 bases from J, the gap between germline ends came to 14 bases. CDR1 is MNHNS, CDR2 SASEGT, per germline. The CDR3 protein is CASSHSLSIYGYTF. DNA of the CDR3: TGTGCCAGCAGTCACTCTTTGAGTATCTATGGCTACACCTTC.

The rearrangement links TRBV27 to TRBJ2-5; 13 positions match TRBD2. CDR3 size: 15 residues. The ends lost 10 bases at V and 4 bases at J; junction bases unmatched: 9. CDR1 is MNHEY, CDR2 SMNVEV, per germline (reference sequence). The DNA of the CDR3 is TGTGCCACCAAAGGACTAGCGGGAGTGGCAGAGACCCAGTACTTC. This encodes CATKGLAGVAETQYF.

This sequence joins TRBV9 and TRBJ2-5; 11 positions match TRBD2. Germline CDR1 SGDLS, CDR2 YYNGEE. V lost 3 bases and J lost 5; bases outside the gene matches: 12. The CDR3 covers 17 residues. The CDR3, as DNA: TGTGCCAGCAGCGACCGAATTGGACTAGCGGGTGGGGAGACCCAGTACTTC. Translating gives CASSDRIGLAGGETQYF.

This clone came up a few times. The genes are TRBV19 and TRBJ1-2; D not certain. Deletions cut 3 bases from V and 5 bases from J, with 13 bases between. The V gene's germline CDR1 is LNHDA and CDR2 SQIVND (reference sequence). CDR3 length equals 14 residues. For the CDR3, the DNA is TGTGCCAGTAGTATGGGTAATAGCGCGTATGGCTACACCTTC. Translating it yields CASSMGNSAYGYTF.

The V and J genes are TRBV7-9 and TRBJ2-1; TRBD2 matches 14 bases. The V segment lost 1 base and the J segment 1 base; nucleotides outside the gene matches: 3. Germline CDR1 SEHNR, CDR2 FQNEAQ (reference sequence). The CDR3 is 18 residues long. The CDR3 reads CASSLGRLAGGSYNEQFF. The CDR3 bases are TGTGCCAGCAGCTTAGGCCGACTAGCGGGAGGGTCCTACAATGAGCAGTTCTTC.

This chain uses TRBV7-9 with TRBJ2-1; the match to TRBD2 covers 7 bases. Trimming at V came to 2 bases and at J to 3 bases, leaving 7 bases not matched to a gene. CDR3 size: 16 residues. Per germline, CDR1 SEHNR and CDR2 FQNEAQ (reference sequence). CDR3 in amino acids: CASSLPPSGNYNEQFF. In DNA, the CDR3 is TGTGCCAGCAGCTTACCCCCTAGCGGTAACTACAATGAGCAGTTCTTC.

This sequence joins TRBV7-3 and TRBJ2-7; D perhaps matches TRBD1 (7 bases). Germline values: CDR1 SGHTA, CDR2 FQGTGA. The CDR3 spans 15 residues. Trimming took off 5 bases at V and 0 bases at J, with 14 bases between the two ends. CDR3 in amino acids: CASSAQGGSSYEQYF. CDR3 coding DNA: TGTGCCAGCAGCGCCCAGGGGGGTAGCTCCTACGAGCAGTACTTC.

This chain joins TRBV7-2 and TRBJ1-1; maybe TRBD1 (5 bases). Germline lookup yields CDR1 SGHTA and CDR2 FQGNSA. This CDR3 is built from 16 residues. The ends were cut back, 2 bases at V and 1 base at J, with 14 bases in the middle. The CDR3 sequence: CASSLPSRGSNTEAFF. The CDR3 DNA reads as TGTGCCAGCAGCTTACCATCAAGGGGCTCGAACACTGAAGCTTTCTTT.

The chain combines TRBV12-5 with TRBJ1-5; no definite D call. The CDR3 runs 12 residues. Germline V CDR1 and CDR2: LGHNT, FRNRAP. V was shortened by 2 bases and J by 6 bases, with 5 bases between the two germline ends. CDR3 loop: CASGLQVQPQHF. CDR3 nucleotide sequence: TGTGCTAGTGGTTTGCAGGTTCAGCCCCAGCATTTT.

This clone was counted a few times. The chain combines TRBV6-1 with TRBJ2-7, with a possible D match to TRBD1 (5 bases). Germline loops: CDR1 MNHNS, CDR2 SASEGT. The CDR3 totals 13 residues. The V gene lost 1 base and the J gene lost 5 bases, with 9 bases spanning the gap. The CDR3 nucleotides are TGTGCCAGCAGTGAAGTAGGCAGGGACGAGCAGTACTTC. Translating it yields CASSEVGRDEQYF.

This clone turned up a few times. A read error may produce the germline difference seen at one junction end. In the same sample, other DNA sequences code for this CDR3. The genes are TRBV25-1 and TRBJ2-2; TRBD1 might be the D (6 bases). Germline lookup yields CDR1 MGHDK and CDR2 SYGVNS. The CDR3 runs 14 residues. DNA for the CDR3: TGTGCCAGCAGTGAATCCAGGGACACCGGGGAGCTGTTCTTT. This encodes CASSESRDTGELFF. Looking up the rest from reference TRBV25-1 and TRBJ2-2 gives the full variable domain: EADIYQTPRYLVIGTGKKITLECSQTMGHDKMYWYQQDPGMELHLIHYSYGVNSTEKGDLSSESTVSRIRTEHFPLTLESARPSHTSQYLCASSESRDTGELFFGEGSRLTVL.

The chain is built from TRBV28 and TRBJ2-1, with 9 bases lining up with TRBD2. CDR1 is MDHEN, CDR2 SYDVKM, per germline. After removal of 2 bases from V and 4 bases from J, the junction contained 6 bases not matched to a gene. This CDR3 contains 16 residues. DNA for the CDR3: TGTGCCAGCAGTTTAGAGGCTAGCGGGATTTACAATGAGCAGTTCTTC. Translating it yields CASSLEASGIYNEQFF.